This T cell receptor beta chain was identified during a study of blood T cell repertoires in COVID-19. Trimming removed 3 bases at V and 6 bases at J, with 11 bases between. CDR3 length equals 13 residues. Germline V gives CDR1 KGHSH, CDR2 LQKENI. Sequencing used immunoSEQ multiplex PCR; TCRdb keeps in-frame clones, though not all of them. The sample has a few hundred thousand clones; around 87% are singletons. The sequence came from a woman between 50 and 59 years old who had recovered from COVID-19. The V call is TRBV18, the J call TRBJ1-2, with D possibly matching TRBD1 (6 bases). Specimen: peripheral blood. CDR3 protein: CASSPDRSNGYTF. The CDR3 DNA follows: TGTGCCAGCTCACCCGACAGGAGCAATGGCTACACCTTC. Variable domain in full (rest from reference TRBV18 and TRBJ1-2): NAGVMQNPRHLVRRRGQEARLRCSPMKGHSHVYWYRQLPEEGLKFMVYLQKENIIDESGMPKERFSAEFPKEGPSILRIQQVVRGDSAAYFCASSPDRSNGYTFGSGTRLTVV.